The 24 T cell receptor beta chains below all came from one sample that was sequenced in a study of monozygotic twins with inflammatory bowel disease. TCRdb reprocessed the 5' RACE reads, keeping one entry per CDR3 protein, no DNA. The sample shows approximately 100,000 distinct CDR3 sequences, and approximately 2% sits with its ten largest clones. The sample consisted of blood. These TCRs come from a human donor with ulcerative colitis or Crohn's disease, or a healthy co-twin of an affected twin (not recorded which).

This rearrangement joins TRBV12-3 or TRBV12-4 to TRBJ2-1; checking the TCRdb D call of TRBD2 is not possible without DNA. CDR3 length: 15 residues. The chain's CDR3 is CASSRPGEGRNEQFF.

The V and J genes are TRBV7-2 and TRBJ2-7; the TCRdb call, TRBD1, lacks DNA for checking. Looked up from germline, CDR1 is SGHTA and CDR2 is FQGNSA. This CDR3 contains 13 residues. The CDR3 is CASSFGTGYEQYF.

The chain combines TRBV7-2 with TRBJ2-7. Germline CDR1 is SGHTA and CDR2 is FQGNSA. The CDR3 loop spans 14 amino acids. CDR3 amino acids: CASTISLGYYEQYF. Using reference TRBV7-2 and TRBJ2-7 for the parts outside the CDR3, the full variable domain is GAGVSQSPSNKVTEKGKDVELRCDPISGHTALYWYRQSLGQGLEFLIYFQGNSAPDKSGLPSDRFSAERTGGSVSTLTIQRTQQEDSAVYLCASTISLGYYEQYFGPGTRLTVT.

The CDR3 sequence is CASSPTGGPGTQYF. V usage is TRBV19 and J usage is TRBJ2-5; the TCRdb call, TRBD1, lacks DNA for checking. The CDR3 extends over 14 amino acids. Germline-derived CDR1 and CDR2 are LNHDA and SQIVND (reference sequence).

The CDR3 sequence: CASSPHRGGMSEQFF. This chain joins TRBV3-1 and TRBJ2-1; TCRdb names TRBD1, which stays unverified in the absence of DNA. The CDR3 has 15 amino acids. Germline loops: CDR1 LGHDT, CDR2 YNNKEL (reference sequence).

The V call is TRBV5-5, the J call TRBJ2-3; the D gene TCRdb calls, TRBD1, cannot be checked with no DNA. Germline V gene data show CDR1 as SGHKS and CDR2 as YYEKEE (reference sequence). This CDR3 has 15 residues. CDR3 amino acids: CASSAWDRSTDTQYF.

The chain recombines TRBV7-2 with TRBJ2-2. This CDR3 spans 16 amino acids. Germline CDR1 and CDR2: SGHTA and FQGNSA. CDR3 residues: CASSLFNAANTGELFF.

This chain links TRBV5-1 with TRBJ2-7. The CDR3 is 15 residues long. Germline V lookup: CDR1 SGHRS, CDR2 YFSETQ. CDR3: CASSFYGEGPYEQYF.

This chain links TRBV5-1 with TRBJ2-7; TCRdb proposes TRBD1, but this gene call is untestable without DNA. The germline gives CDR1 SGHRS, CDR2 YFSETQ. The CDR3 is made up of 15 amino acids. CDR3: CASSPGTGVFHEQYF.

The chain links TRBV2 to TRBJ1-2; the TCRdb call, TRBD1, lacks DNA for checking. CDR1 and CDR2 (germline): SNHLY, FYNNEI. The CDR3 spans 14 residues. The CDR3 reads CASSVRDTRLGYTF.

J is TRBJ2-5 and V is TRBV28; TCRdb selects TRBD1, and the lack of DNA leaves this call unchecked. Germline V gives CDR1 MDHEN, CDR2 SYDVKM. The length of the CDR3 is 14 residues. The CDR3 here is CASHPRGSQETQYF.

The CDR3 reads CASRLSPGPNQPQHF. The chain links TRBV12-3 or TRBV12-4 to TRBJ1-5; TCRdb proposes TRBD1, but this gene call is untestable without DNA. The CDR3 length is 15 residues.

The V and J genes are TRBV5-1 and TRBJ1-2; the D call of TRBD1 rests on TCRdb alone, since no DNA is present to check it. This CDR3 contains 18 residues. Germline values: CDR1 SGHRS, CDR2 YFSETQ. This CDR3 reads CASSLGAPGQGVSEGYTF.

The V and J genes are TRBV4-2 and TRBJ2-3; TCRdb proposes TRBD2, but this gene call is untestable without DNA. The CDR3 sequence is 17 residues long. Germline V gives CDR1 LGHNA, CDR2 YNFKEQ. This CDR3 is CASSQAGGRGSTDTQYF.

The genes are TRBV5-1 and TRBJ2-3; TCRdb lists TRBD1, though no DNA is available to test this call. The germline gives CDR1 SGHRS, CDR2 YFSETQ. There are 17 residues in the CDR3. The CDR3: CASSLSVRETGTDTQYF.

The chain carries TRBV7-2 and TRBJ2-1. Per the germline V gene, CDR1 is SGHTA and CDR2 is FQGNSA. The CDR3 loop spans 16 amino acids. Here the CDR3 reads CASSLAAGSSYNEQFF.

The chain has TRBV7-2 and TRBJ1-5; there is no DNA to check the TCRdb D call of TRBD1. The CDR3 spans 16 residues. The germline V gene encodes CDR1 SGHTA and CDR2 FQGNSA. The CDR3 is CASSRSRDRPSQPQHF.

The J gene is TRBJ1-2, the V gene TRBV13; there is no DNA to check the TCRdb D call of TRBD1. CDR1 PRHDT and CDR2 FYEKMQ come from the germline V gene (reference sequence). The CDR3 has 14 residues. The CDR3: CASSSPGLNYGYTF.

The CDR3 sequence: CASSLSSAGTHEQYF. The V and J genes are TRBV7-9 and TRBJ2-7; as DNA is missing, the TRBD1 call by TCRdb cannot be tested. CDR3 length: 15 residues. CDR1 SEHNR and CDR2 FQNEAQ come from the germline V gene (reference sequence).

This sequence joins TRBV5-1 and TRBJ2-1; the TCRdb D gene call, TRBD2, has no DNA to confirm it. The CDR3 is 16 amino acids. The V gene's germline CDR1 is SGHRS and CDR2 YFSETQ. CDR3 in amino acids: CASSLAASGGQIEQFF.

The J gene is TRBJ1-6, the V gene TRBV6-5; TCRdb gives TRBD1 as the D gene, but with no DNA this cannot be confirmed. The CDR3 loop spans 18 amino acids. Germline-derived CDR1 and CDR2 are MNHEY and SVGAGI. This chain's CDR3 is CASSSPGQRGSYNSPLHF.

CDR3: CASSFGTSSYGELFF. The chain has TRBV5-6 and TRBJ2-2; TCRdb indicates TRBD2, and absent DNA this call remains unverified. This CDR3 comprises 15 residues. Germline V gene lookup returns CDR1 SGHDT and CDR2 YYEEEE.

The chain is built from TRBV20-1 and TRBJ2-7; TCRdb indicates TRBD2, and absent DNA this call remains unverified. Germline CDR1 and CDR2: DFQATT and SNEGSKA (reference sequence). The CDR3 covers 13 residues. The CDR3 loop reads CSARSPGSYEQYF.

This rearrangement joins TRBV24-1 to TRBJ1-2. The CDR3 sequence is 15 residues long. Germline CDR1 is KGHDR and CDR2 is SFDVKD. CDR3 sequence reads: CATSDSNRPSYGYTF.